This entry concerns a single TCR beta chain. Authors' analysis steps: Nucleated cell counts were estimated from reference gene primer amplification. Clones were read by immunoSEQ multiplex PCR, and TCRdb kept only the in-frame ones, dropping some. D and trimming come from the DNA, and the V and J calls and clone size come from that table. The table has more than 80,000 clones, about four fifths seen once. This sample was included in a study of blood T cell repertoires in COVID-19. Turning to the study itself: Sites in the United States, Italy and Spain provided acute and convalescent COVID-19 samples.

The CDR3 has 12 amino acids. Germline assignment: CDR1 SGHAT and CDR2 FQNNGV. Germline trimming cut 8 bases from V and 5 bases from J; bases unmatched to any gene: 5. The sample taken for sequencing was peripheral blood. The chain combines TRBV11-2 with TRBJ2-5; 7 bases match TRBD2. This TCR derives from a woman aged 70 to 79 with acute or convalescent COVID-19. Here the CDR3 DNA reads TGTGCCAGCGGGGGGGGGATCGAGACCCAGTACTTC. It yields the protein CASGGGIETQYF.